The clone carrying this TCR beta chain was recorded at least ten times. Germline V lookup: CDR1 SGHRS, CDR2 YFSETQ. The CDR3 sequence is 14 residues long. Trimming stripped 6 bases from V and 6 bases from J, with 13 bases between. The entry originates in a study of neurological immune-mediated disorders. TCRdb itself ran the 5' RACE reads through MiXCR, one entry per CDR3 protein. The sample has around 55,000 distinct CDR3 sequences, 3% to 4.5% seen once. Source material: CD4+ T cells from blood. The V and J genes are TRBV5-1 and TRBJ1-6; D is uncertain. The sequence derives from a woman in her thirties or forties with multiple sclerosis. The CDR3 loop is CASTETEVNSPLHF. In DNA form, the CDR3 reads TGCGCCAGCACCGAGACGGAAGTTAATTCACCCCTCCACTTT.